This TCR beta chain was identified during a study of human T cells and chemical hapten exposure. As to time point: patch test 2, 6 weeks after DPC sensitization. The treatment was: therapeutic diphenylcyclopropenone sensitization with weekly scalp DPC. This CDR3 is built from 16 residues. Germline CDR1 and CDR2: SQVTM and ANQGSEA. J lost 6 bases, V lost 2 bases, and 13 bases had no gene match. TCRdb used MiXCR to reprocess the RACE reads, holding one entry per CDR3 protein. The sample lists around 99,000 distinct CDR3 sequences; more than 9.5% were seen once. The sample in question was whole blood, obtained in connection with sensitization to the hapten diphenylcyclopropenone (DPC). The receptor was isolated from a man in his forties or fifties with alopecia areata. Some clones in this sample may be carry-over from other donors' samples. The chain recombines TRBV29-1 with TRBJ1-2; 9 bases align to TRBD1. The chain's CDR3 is CSVEYRGRTGTDGYTF. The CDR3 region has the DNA TGCAGCGTTGAATACAGGGGGCGCACAGGGACGGATGGCTACACCTTC.